This TCR beta chain was profiled in a study of cytomegalovirus exposure and HLA in healthy donors. Overall study results and limits: A later analysis appeared to link common viral pathogens to several of the most significant clusters. The study flagged around 160 TCR beta chains as cytomegalovirus-associated. A later analysis linked a missense variant in DCLRE1C to the trimming of TCR beta V and J genes.

Trimming took 4 bases from V and 4 from J; bases not matched to a gene: 6. Germline CDR1 reads SGHTA; CDR2 reads FQGNSA. CDR3 size: 15 residues. There were likely unrecorded immune exposures, though donors were nominally healthy when sampled. Turning to this clone: Its antigen is still unknown.

Primers included in the PCR were 60 Vbeta and 13 Jbeta primers. Assay: immunoSEQ multiplex PCR; the TCRdb copy retains only in-frame clones and omits some. In the table there are about 150,000 clones, under 75% of which are singletons. This rearrangement joins TRBV7-2 to TRBJ2-5; 10 bases align to TRBD1. The TCR was taken from an older woman in good health and CMV-seropositive. Material for sequencing was PBMCs. CDR3 region: CASSSRQGAGETQYF. The CDR3 DNA reads as TGTGCCAGCAGCTCTCGACAGGGGGCCGGAGAGACCCAGTACTTC.